This T cell receptor (beta chain) was profiled in a study of response to subunit inactivated influenza vaccine. Losses at the gene ends were 5 bases for V and 2 bases for J; bases not matched to a gene: 5. The CDR3 totals 15 residues. There are a few counts of this clonotype. Its specificity is not known. In TCRdb, the RT-PCR reads were re-called with MiXCR into one record per CDR3 protein. Of approximately 700,000 distinct CDR3 sequences in the sample, 15% to 17% were seen once. Study-level results: Each seasonal influenza vaccination, the authors suggested, recruits few new T cells.

The sequenced sample was PBMCs from blood, obtained about 11 days after vaccination. The TCR originated in a man between 50 and 59 years old who received an inactivated influenza vaccine. The chain has TRBV12-3 or TRBV12-4 and TRBJ2-7, with 11 bases aligning to TRBD1. The CDR3 DNA sequence: TGTGCCAGCAGTAGGACAGGGGGCGAGACCTACGAGCAGTACTTC. Its protein is CASSRTGGETYEQYF.